A single sample gave rise to the 5 T cell receptor beta chains below, sequenced in a study of shared clonotypes between healthy human individuals. TCRdb's copy holds only in-frame clones and misses some; the assay was immunoSEQ multiplex PCR. The repertoire has about 470,000 clones, 75% to 85% of them found once; the top ten carry approximately 13%. The sequencing sample was made of PBMCs. These TCRs come from a woman aged 40 to 49 in good health. Some clones in this sample may be carry-over from other donors' samples.

The V call is TRBV25-1, the J call TRBJ2-6; 11 bases match TRBD2. From germline, CDR1 is MGHDK and CDR2 SYGVNS. This CDR3 has 18 residues. V was pared by 1 base and J by 0 bases, with 2 bases of the junction left unmatched. This chain's CDR3 is CASSEWLAGGSGANVLTF. The CDR3 DNA sequence: TGTGCCAGCAGTGAATGGCTAGCGGGAGGCTCTGGGGCCAACGTCCTGACTTTC.

The J gene is TRBJ1-3, the V gene TRBV5-4; 9 bases align to TRBD1. This CDR3 has 16 residues. CDR1 SGHNT and CDR2 YYREEE come from the germline V gene (reference sequence). V shed 4 bases, J shed 3 bases, and the junction held 8 bases outside the gene matches. As DNA, the CDR3 is TGTGCCAGCAGCACGGAGGACAGGGGTAATGGAAACACCATATATTTT. Translation gives CASSTEDRGNGNTIYF. Looking up the rest from reference TRBV5-4 and TRBJ1-3 gives the full variable domain: ETGVTQSPTHLIKTRGQQVTLRCSSQSGHNTVSWYQQALGQGPQFIFQYYREEENGRGNFPPRFSGLQFPNYSSELNVNALELDDSALYLCASSTEDRGNGNTIYFGEGSWLTVV.

This chain uses TRBV28 with TRBJ2-5; tentatively, D is TRBD1 (5 bases). The CDR3 is 11 residues long. Germline V gene sequence: CDR1 MDHEN, CDR2 SYDVKM. Trimming left V 7 bases short and J 11 bases short, with 14 bases between. CDR3 in amino acids: CASKTAREQYF. The DNA for the CDR3 is TGTGCCAGCAAGACAGCACGAGAGCAGTACTTC.

The chain links TRBV9 to TRBJ2-7, with D possibly matching TRBD1 (6 bases). V shed 0 bases and J shed 6 bases, with 13 bases lying between them. Germline V gene sequence: CDR1 SGDLS, CDR2 YYNGEE. The CDR3 spans 14 residues. This chain's CDR3 is CASSVGNRESEQYF. The CDR3, as DNA: TGTGCCAGCAGCGTAGGGAACAGGGAGTCCGAGCAGTACTTC.

The V call is TRBV28, the J call TRBJ2-7; perhaps TRBD2 as D (5 bases). Germline V lookup: CDR1 MDHEN, CDR2 SYDVKM. CDR3 length: 14 amino acids. The V and J ends lost 6 bases and 2 bases respectively, with 14 bases between them. The CDR3, as DNA: TGTGCCAGCAGGGGAACCGGACTCCCCTACGAGCAGTACTTC. As protein: CASRGTGLPYEQYF.